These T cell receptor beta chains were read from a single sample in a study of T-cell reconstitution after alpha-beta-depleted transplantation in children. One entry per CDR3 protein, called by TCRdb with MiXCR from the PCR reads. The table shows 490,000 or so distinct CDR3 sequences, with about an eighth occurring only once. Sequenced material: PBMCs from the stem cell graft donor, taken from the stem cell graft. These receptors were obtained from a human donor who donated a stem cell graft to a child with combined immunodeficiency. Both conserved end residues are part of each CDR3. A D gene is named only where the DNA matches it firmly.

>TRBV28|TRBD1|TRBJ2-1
CASIPGQGMFYNEQFF
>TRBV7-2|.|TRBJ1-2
CASSLTGTSWNYGYTF
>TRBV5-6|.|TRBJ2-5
CASSLGSRQETQYF
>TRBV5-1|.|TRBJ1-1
CASSYDQGANTEAFF
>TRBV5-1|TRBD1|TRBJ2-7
CASSGAGQGYEQYF
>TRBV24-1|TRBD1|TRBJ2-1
CATSDSSGTGVHNEQFF
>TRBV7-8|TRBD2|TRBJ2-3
CASSSSSGGSADTQYF
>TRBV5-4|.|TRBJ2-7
CASSLTVFPYEQYF
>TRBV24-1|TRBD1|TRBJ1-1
CATSGLTGVPEAFF
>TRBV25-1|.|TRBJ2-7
CASSDNWYEQYF
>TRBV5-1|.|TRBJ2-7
CASSAPDYEQYF
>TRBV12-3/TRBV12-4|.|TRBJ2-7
CASSFVRFAEQYF
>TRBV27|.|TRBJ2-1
CASSISGIGEQFF
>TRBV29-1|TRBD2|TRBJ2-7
CSVEGLAGRYEQYF
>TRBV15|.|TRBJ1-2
CATSRVLAGSYGYTF
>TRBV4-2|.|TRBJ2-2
CASSLPQGEMNTGELFF